The 9 T cell receptor beta chains presented below share a single source sample, sequenced in a study of blood T cell repertoires in COVID-19. Sequencing was performed with immunoSEQ multiplex PCR; in TCRdb, only in-frame clones are kept and a portion is missing. The sample comprises 150,000 to 200,000 clones, 74% of which are singletons, and 2.5% to 3% rests with the top ten. Material for sequencing was peripheral blood. These receptors were obtained from a woman aged 80 or over with acute or convalescent COVID-19.

The genes are TRBV3-1 (or the pseudogene TRBV3-2) and TRBJ2-1; the D gene is possibly TRBD2 (6 bases). Germline V CDR1 and CDR2: LGHDT, YNNKEL (reference sequence). With 1 base removed from V and 9 bases from J, the gap between germline ends came to 16 bases. This CDR3 is built from 15 residues. DNA of the CDR3: TGTGCCAGCAGCCAAGTGGGCGGGATAGGCAGTGAGCAGTTCTTC. This gives the protein CASSQVGGIGSEQFF.

The chain couples TRBV29-1 to TRBJ2-5, with TRBD1 matching over 10 bases. This CDR3 comprises 12 residues. V trimming: 5 bases; J trimming: 4 bases; junction bases outside the gene matches: 1. CDR1 and CDR2 (germline): SQVTM, ANQGSEA. This CDR3 reads CSVRTGGETQYF. The CDR3 region has the DNA TGCAGCGTTCGGACAGGGGGAGAGACCCAGTACTTC.

This chain joins TRBV2 and TRBJ2-3; no firm D call. V was cut by 2 bases and J by 2 bases, with 11 bases left in between. The length of the CDR3 is 15 residues. Germline CDR1 SNHLY, CDR2 FYNNEI. CDR3 region: CASSEMAASTDTQYF. For the CDR3, the DNA is TGTGCCAGCAGTGAAATGGCGGCCTCCACAGATACGCAGTATTTT.

The V gene is TRBV5-1, the J gene TRBJ2-2; possibly TRBD2 for D (7 bases). The CDR3 consists of 15 residues. CDR1 is SGHRS and CDR2 is YFSETQ in the germline V gene. Trimming took 0 bases from V and 4 from J, leaving 10 bases between them. The CDR3 is CASSLGGGRTGELFF. For the CDR3, the DNA is TGCGCCAGCAGCTTGGGCGGGGGCCGCACCGGGGAGCTGTTTTTT.

The genes are TRBV7-6 and TRBJ1-4; D ambiguous. Trimming stripped 2 bases from V and 0 bases from J, with 7 bases between. The CDR3 consists of 15 residues. Germline CDR1 SGHVS, CDR2 FNYEAQ. The CDR3 loop is CASSLFRATNEKLFF. CDR3 DNA: TGTGCCAGCAGCTTATTCCGGGCAACTAATGAAAAACTGTTTTTT.

This clone turned up a few times. The V and J genes are TRBV5-1 and TRBJ2-1; D not resolved. The CDR3 contains 13 residues. V was shortened by 2 bases and J by 5 bases, with 8 bases between the two germline ends. Germline CDR1 SGHRS, CDR2 YFSETQ. The CDR3 is CASSLPDNNEQFF. The CDR3 DNA reads TGCGCCAGCAGCTTACCCGACAACAATGAGCAGTTCTTC.

This chain connects TRBV5-1 to TRBJ2-3; 8 nucleotides agree with TRBD2. The V segment lost 3 bases and the J segment 0 bases; nucleotides outside the gene matches: 6. CDR1 and CDR2 from the germline V gene are SGHRS and YFSETQ. The CDR3 totals 16 residues. The CDR3 region has the DNA TGCGCCAGCAGCTCGGGTATAGCGGGAAGCACAGATACGCAGTATTTT. It yields the protein CASSSGIAGSTDTQYF.

The chain recombines TRBV27 with TRBJ2-3; 8 bases match TRBD1. The germline gives CDR1 MNHEY, CDR2 SMNVEV (reference sequence). The CDR3 is 15 residues long. The V and J ends lost 5 bases and 3 bases, in that order; junction bases with no gene match: 7. CDR3 in amino acids: CASSEQGGHTDTQYF. DNA of the CDR3: TGTGCCAGCAGTGAACAGGGGGGCCATACAGATACGCAGTATTTT.

This clone came up many times. The chain combines TRBV2 with TRBJ2-2; 8 bases are shared with TRBD2. The V gene end was trimmed by 6 bases and the J gene end by 5 bases; junction bases not matched to a gene: 8. Germline-derived CDR1 and CDR2 are SNHLY and FYNNEI. This CDR3 is 15 amino acids long. CDR3 amino acids: CASRTGGGPTGELFF. As DNA, the CDR3 is TGTGCCAGCAGGACCGGGGGGGGCCCTACCGGGGAGCTGTTTTTT.